The 10 T cell receptor beta chains listed next were all sequenced from one sample in a study of cytomegalovirus exposure and HLA in healthy donors (dated by TCRdb to 2016 to 2017). Libraries came from the immunoSEQ multiplex PCR assay. For the multiplex PCR, a mixture combining 60 forward primers for TCR Vbeta segments and 13 reverse primers for TCR Jbeta segments was used. Sourced from immuneACCESS, this table was stored by TCRdb with only in-frame sequences that have V and J called. A share of the clones is absent; for the studies checked, an unresolved V gene accounts for under half, and the remainder has no known explanation. Counted in this sample were roughly 80,000 clones; roughly four fifths of them appeared once. The ten most abundant clones make up under 2% of the sample. Specimen: PBMCs. The receptors come from a woman between 25 and 40 years old in good health and CMV-seronegative.

This clone was seen only a few times. This sequence joins TRBV30 and TRBJ2-5, with 11 nucleotides matching TRBD1. CDR1 is GTSNPN, CDR2 SVGIG, per germline (reference sequence). After removal of 5 bases from V and 5 bases from J, the junction contained 1 base not matched to a gene. The CDR3 is 12 residues long. Here the CDR3 DNA reads TGTGCCTGGGGACAGGGGGCGGAGACCCAGTACTTC. Protein: CAWGQGAETQYF.

The chain is built from TRBV14 and TRBJ1-2; no clear D. Trimming shortened V by 1 base and J by 4 bases, and 7 bases separated the two germline ends. The CDR3 is 13 amino acids. Germline loops: CDR1 SGHDN, CDR2 FVKESK. CDR3 in amino acids: CASSQGVSYGYTF. The CDR3 DNA reads as TGTGCCAGCAGCCAAGGCGTGAGCTATGGCTACACCTTC.

For the CDR3, the DNA is TGTGCCAGCAGCGCCCTATACCGAGAGACCCAGTACTTC. Its translation: CASSALYRETQYF. The chain combines TRBV14 with TRBJ2-5; D gene ambiguous. Germline CDR1 reads SGHDN; CDR2 reads FVKESK. Trimming cost V 5 bases and J 4 bases, with 11 bases left between them. There are 13 residues in the CDR3.

The V call is TRBV28, the J call TRBJ1-1; D remains unclear. The V and J ends lost 7 bases and 0 bases respectively, with 9 bases between them. CDR1 and CDR2 (germline): MDHEN, SYDVKM. The CDR3 is made up of 13 amino acids. CDR3 sequence: CASTRHMNTEAFF. The CDR3 nucleotides read TGTGCCAGCACCCGACACATGAACACTGAAGCTTTCTTT.

The table lists this clone with a count of one. The rearrangement joins TRBV19 to TRBJ1-1; D is unclear. This CDR3 comprises 14 residues. Germline CDR1 and CDR2: LNHDA and SQIVND (reference sequence). Trimming left V 6 bases short and J 5 bases short, with 16 bases between. The CDR3: CASRKMRVGTEAFF. In nucleotides, the CDR3 is TGTGCCAGTAGGAAGATGAGGGTCGGTACTGAAGCTTTCTTT.

This clone has a single count. The chain is built from TRBV7-3 and TRBJ2-1; 7 nucleotides match TRBD2. This CDR3 contains 15 residues. With 2 bases clipped from V and 4 bases from J, the junction kept 5 bases outside the gene matches. Per germline, CDR1 SGHTA and CDR2 FQGTGA. CDR3 sequence reads: CASSLRQGGYNEQFF. The CDR3 DNA reads as TGTGCCAGCAGCTTACGCCAGGGAGGGTACAATGAGCAGTTCTTC.

This chain connects TRBV11-2 to TRBJ2-7; 8 bases are shared with TRBD2. With 1 base clipped from V and 5 bases from J, the junction kept 7 bases outside the gene matches. This CDR3 has 15 residues. CDR1 and CDR2 (germline): SGHAT, FQNNGV. Here the CDR3 reads CASSLVDRREDEQYF. CDR3 nucleotides: TGTGCCAGCAGCTTAGTTGATCGGCGGGAGGACGAGCAGTACTTC.

The chain recombines TRBV27 with TRBJ2-7; 9 bases fit TRBD2. Germline values: CDR1 MNHEY, CDR2 SMNVEV (reference sequence). The CDR3 is 15 residues long. Trimming cost V 1 base and J 3 bases; bases outside gene matches: 4. The CDR3 DNA reads TGTGCCAGCAGTTTATTGGGACTAGCTCGCTACGAGCAGTACTTC. This sequence encodes CASSLLGLARYEQYF.

CDR3 sequence reads: CAWSVLGNTGELFF. The CDR3 nucleotides are TGTGCCTGGAGTGTACTAGGGAACACCGGGGAGCTGTTTTTT. V gene TRBV30 combines with J gene TRBJ2-2, with a possible D match to TRBD2 (5 bases). This CDR3 contains 14 residues. The V gene's germline CDR1 is GTSNPN and CDR2 SVGIG (reference sequence). The ends were cut back, 0 bases at V and 1 base at J, with 6 bases in the middle. The full variable domain, its missing parts supplied by reference TRBV30 and TRBJ2-2, is SQTIHQWPATLVQPVGSPLSLECTVEGTSNPNLYWYRQAAGRGLQLLFYSVGIGQISSEVPQNLSASRPQDRQFILSSKKLLLSDSGFYLCAWSVLGNTGELFFGEGSRLTVL.

The gene calls are TRBV7-6 and TRBJ2-7; D remains unclear. The CDR3 is 14 residues long. V dropped 5 bases and J dropped 3 bases, with 14 bases sitting between them. Germline loops: CDR1 SGHVS, CDR2 FNYEAQ. Here the CDR3 reads CASSPRQDGYEQYF. Written as DNA, the CDR3 is TGTGCCAGCAGCCCCCGGCAGGATGGCTACGAGCAGTACTTC.